This T cell receptor beta chain comes out of a study of control samples from healthy donors and cancer patients. Germline CDR1 and CDR2: MNHEY and SVGAGI. Losses at the gene ends were 6 bases for V and 1 base for J; bases not matched to a gene: 2. The CDR3 totals 14 residues. The protocol was immunoSEQ multiplex PCR, while the TCRdb copy is restricted to in-frame clones and leaves out a portion. The sample includes about 92,000 clones, approximately 82% of them seen just once. Source material: blood. The TCR sequence derives from a woman in her sixties or seventies in good health. The gene calls are TRBV6-5 and TRBJ2-5, with 10 positions matching TRBD2. The CDR3 DNA reads TGTGCCAGCAGGCGGACTAGCGGCCAAGAGACCCAGTACTTC. Protein sequence: CASRRTSGQETQYF.